These 25 T cell receptor beta chains were all obtained from the same sample, sequenced in a study of blood T cell repertoires in COVID-19 (dated by TCRdb to 2020 to 2022). Receptor amplification or capture employed the immunoSEQ multiplex PCR assay. TCRdb took over this immuneACCESS table, retaining in-frame rearrangements with V and J assigned. Such tables are incomplete; in checked studies, under half of the missing clones stem from an unresolved V gene, and the remainder is unexplained. The sample table lists 250,000 to 300,000 clones, approximately 85% of them with a count of one. In total, the top ten clones hold 5.1% of the sample. The sample was peripheral blood. These receptors were collected from a man in his fifties or sixties with active or convalescent COVID-19.

At least ten counts were recorded for this clone. This chain links TRBV10-2 with TRBJ1-1; a weak D match, TRBD1 (6 bases). The V and J ends lost 6 bases and 1 base respectively, with 12 bases between them. The CDR3 length is 14 residues. The germline gives CDR1 WSHSY, CDR2 SAAADI. CDR3 residues: CASRRGGSNTEAFF. The CDR3 bases are TGCGCCAGCAGGAGAGGGGGATCGAACACTGAAGCTTTCTTT.

A few counts support this clone. The chain uses TRBV29-1 and TRBJ2-1, with D possibly matching TRBD1 (6 bases). This CDR3 contains 16 residues. Germline assignment: CDR1 SQVTM and CDR2 ANQGSEA. V lost 6 bases and J 0 bases, leaving 18 bases between the germline ends. CDR3 sequence (DNA): TGCAGCGTCGAAAGCCCCGACAGGAGCTCCTACAATGAGCAGTTCTTC. Protein: CSVESPDRSSYNEQFF.

In this sample, this clone turned up a few times. V is TRBV2 and J is TRBJ2-1, with 8 bases fitting TRBD2. This CDR3 region has 15 residues. V lost 2 bases and J lost 1; bases outside the gene matches: 1. Germline-derived CDR1 and CDR2 are SNHLY and FYNNEI. CDR3 sequence (DNA): TGTGCCAGCAGTGAACGGGAGGGTTCCTACAATGAGCAGTTCTTC. It encodes CASSEREGSYNEQFF.

CDR3 coding DNA: TGTGCCAGCAAGCTCAGACAGGGATTCTCCTACGAGCAGTACTTC. Protein: CASKLRQGFSYEQYF. This chain joins TRBV6-5 and TRBJ2-7, with TRBD1 matching 7 bases. CDR1 and CDR2 (germline): MNHEY, SVGAGI. This CDR3 comprises 15 residues. The J segment lost 0 bases and the V segment lost 7 bases, leaving 9 bases of the junction unmatched.

In nucleotides, the CDR3 is TGTGCCAGCTCTCCCTCCGAGGGAGGTTCCTACGAGCAGTACTTC. As protein: CASSPSEGGSYEQYF. The chain combines TRBV18 with TRBJ2-7; D might be TRBD2 (6 bases). Germline V gene lookup returns CDR1 KGHSH and CDR2 LQKENI. The CDR3 is 15 residues long. V was cut by 6 bases and J by 1 base, with 16 bases left in between. Full variable domain (remainder filled in from reference TRBV18 and TRBJ2-7): NAGVMQNPRHLVRRRGQEARLRCSPMKGHSHVYWYRQLPEEGLKFMVYLQKENIIDESGMPKERFSAEFPKEGPSILRIQQVVRGDSAAYFCASSPSEGGSYEQYFGPGTRLTVT.

The CDR3 protein is CASSPSRGGGRETQYF. The CDR3 DNA follows: TGTGCCAGCTCACCGTCGCGCGGGGGTGGGCGAGAGACCCAGTACTTC. This chain connects TRBV18 to TRBJ2-5; TRBD2 matches at 7 bases. The CDR3 extends over 16 amino acids. Trimming at V came to 3 bases and at J to 4 bases, leaving 11 bases not matched to a gene. The germline V gene encodes CDR1 KGHSH and CDR2 LQKENI.

V and J are TRBV5-1 and TRBJ1-1; 9 nucleotides agree with TRBD1. The CDR3 has 14 amino acids. Germline lookup yields CDR1 SGHRS and CDR2 YFSETQ. J lost 5 bases, V lost 4 bases, and 6 bases had no gene match. CDR3 coding DNA: TGCGCCAGCAGCCAACCGACAGGGGGGACTGAAGCTTTCTTT. Translating it yields CASSQPTGGTEAFF.

V gene TRBV27 combines with J gene TRBJ2-1; 13 bases map to TRBD2. The V gene's germline CDR1 is MNHEY and CDR2 SMNVEV (reference sequence). V lost 6 bases to trimming and J lost 9 bases; unmatched junction nucleotides: 11. The length of the CDR3 is 16 residues. The CDR3 loop reads CASSSYTSGRAFEQFF. The CDR3 DNA reads as TGTGCCAGCAGCTCTTACACTAGCGGGAGGGCCTTTGAGCAGTTCTTC.

The CDR3 DNA is TGTGCCAGCCGACTAGGAAGTTATGGCTACACCTTC. Encoded protein: CASRLGSYGYTF. The V gene is TRBV2, the J gene TRBJ1-2, with D uncertain. The germline gives CDR1 SNHLY, CDR2 FYNNEI. This CDR3 comprises 12 residues. The V end lost 8 bases, the J end lost 5 bases, and 12 bases lay between the germline ends.

The chain links TRBV5-1 to TRBJ2-2, with TRBD1 matching 12 bases. CDR1 is SGHRS, CDR2 YFSETQ, per germline. V was pared by 4 bases and J by 6 bases, with 4 bases of the junction left unmatched. CDR3 length equals 15 residues. The CDR3 region is CASSRGTGGSGELFF. For the CDR3, the DNA is TGCGCCAGCAGCCGCGGGACAGGGGGCTCCGGGGAGCTGTTTTTT.

A single count supports this clone. This chain links TRBV1 with TRBJ2-5; TRBD2, as called in the table, went unchecked against the DNA. TRBV1 is a pseudogene locus. This CDR3 is built from 16 residues. For the CDR3, the DNA is TGCACCAGCAGCCTAAGGGCAGCGGGGGGGGAGGAGACCCAGTACTTC. Residues: CTSSLRAAGGEETQYF.

V is TRBV27 and J is TRBJ2-7; 10 bases fit TRBD2. Per germline, CDR1 MNHEY and CDR2 SMNVEV (reference sequence). Germline trimming cut 4 bases from V and 4 bases from J; bases unmatched to any gene: 4. The CDR3 is 14 amino acids. CDR3 sequence: CASSYSSGSYEQYF. The CDR3 coding sequence is TGTGCCAGCAGTTACTCTAGCGGGAGTTACGAGCAGTACTTC.

The J gene is TRBJ1-1, the V gene TRBV5-1; a possible D gene is TRBD1 (6 bases). Trimming stripped 5 bases from V and 7 bases from J, with 18 bases between. Germline values: CDR1 SGHRS, CDR2 YFSETQ. This CDR3 is built from 14 residues. The CDR3 DNA reads as TGCGCCAGCAGGCCCGTGGGGGCCCTCGATGAAGCTTTCTTT. It translates to CASRPVGALDEAFF. Looking up the rest from reference TRBV5-1 and TRBJ1-1 gives the full variable domain: KAGVTQTPRYLIKTRGQQVTLSCSPISGHRSVSWYQQTPGQGLQFLFEYFSETQRNKGNFPGRFSGRQFSNSRSEMNVSTLELGDSALYLCASRPVGALDEAFFGQGTRLTVV.

V usage is TRBV4-3 and J usage is TRBJ2-3; no clear D. Germline V gene data show CDR1 as LGHNA and CDR2 as YSLEER. The CDR3 consists of 13 residues. With 1 base removed from V and 6 bases from J, the gap between germline ends came to 8 bases. CDR3 region: CASSQGVGDTQYF. CDR3 nucleotides: TGCGCCAGCAGCCAAGGAGTTGGTGATACGCAGTATTTT.

The chain carries TRBV20-1 and TRBJ1-1; D is ambiguous. The CDR3 consists of 11 residues. Trimming stripped 6 bases from V and 3 bases from J, with 8 bases between. Per the germline V gene, CDR1 is DFQATT and CDR2 is SNEGSKA (reference sequence). The CDR3 reads CSARTDTEAFF. The DNA of the CDR3 is TGCAGTGCGCGGACTGACACTGAAGCTTTCTTT.

The chain couples TRBV4-2 to TRBJ2-5; D might be TRBD1 (6 bases). Germline V lookup: CDR1 LGHNA, CDR2 YNFKEQ. V was trimmed by 0 bases and J by 7 bases, leaving 12 bases between them. The CDR3 extends over 14 amino acids. This CDR3 is CASSQEKGVRTQYF. The CDR3 DNA reads as TGTGCCAGCAGCCAAGAAAAGGGGGTCCGGACCCAGTACTTC.

This chain uses TRBV27 with TRBJ2-5, with TRBD2 matching 11 bases. The V gene's germline CDR1 is MNHEY and CDR2 SMNVEV (reference sequence). The V segment lost 3 bases and the J segment 5 bases; nucleotides outside the gene matches: 2. CDR3 length: 14 amino acids. The CDR3 DNA reads TGTGCCAGCAGTTTGGGACTAGCGGACGAGACCCAGTACTTC. It is translated as CASSLGLADETQYF.

The CDR3 DNA follows: TGTGCCAGCAGCTTCGGACCCGGACAGGGGGGCAATCAGCCCCAGCATTTT. Residues: CASSFGPGQGGNQPQHF. The chain has TRBV28 and TRBJ1-5; 10 nucleotides align to TRBD1. V shed 6 bases and J 2 bases; nucleotides not matched to a gene: 10. The CDR3 has 17 residues. The V gene's germline CDR1 is MDHEN and CDR2 SYDVKM.

The chain links TRBV5-6 to TRBJ1-1; 7 bases are a match to TRBD1. Germline CDR1 SGHDT, CDR2 YYEEEE. The CDR3 has 15 residues. V trimming: 1 base; J trimming: 6 bases; junction bases outside the gene matches: 9. In DNA form, the CDR3 reads TGTGCCAGCAGCTTGCGGGACAGCCCCGGGGCTGAAGCTTTCTTT. This encodes CASSLRDSPGAEAFF.

The rearrangement joins TRBV19 to TRBJ2-3; tentatively, D is TRBD2 (6 bases). The CDR3 loop spans 15 amino acids. CDR1 is LNHDA, CDR2 SQIVND, per germline (reference sequence). Trimming removed 5 bases at V and 1 base at J, with 13 bases between. Written as DNA, the CDR3 is TGTGCCAGTAGTCCAACCGGGACTGGCACAGATACGCAGTATTTT. Translation gives CASSPTGTGTDTQYF.

The chain uses TRBV4-1 and TRBJ2-7; 7 bases map to TRBD2. V dropped 0 bases and J dropped 2; count of bases not matched to a gene: 7. CDR1 and CDR2 (germline): MGHRA, YSYEKL. CDR3 length: 16 residues. The chain's CDR3 is CASSQEYGGRPYEQYF. For the CDR3, the DNA is TGCGCCAGCAGCCAAGAGTACGGCGGGAGACCCTACGAGCAGTACTTC.

V and J are TRBV20-1 and TRBJ1-1; D ambiguous. V lost 5 bases, J lost 5 bases, and 6 bases lay in between. The CDR3 sequence is 10 residues long. Germline CDR1 DFQATT, CDR2 SNEGSKA (reference sequence). The CDR3 reads CSAPHTEAFF. For the CDR3, the DNA is TGCAGTGCTCCCCATACTGAAGCTTTCTTT.

The chain combines TRBV7-2 with TRBJ1-2; the D is unclear. This CDR3 is 14 amino acids long. Trimming took 5 bases from V and 4 from J, leaving 14 bases between them. Germline-derived CDR1 and CDR2 are SGHTA and FQGNSA. CDR3 bases: TGTGCCAGCAGCCCCCCAGCAGGTCCCTATGGCTACACCTTC. Amino acids: CASSPPAGPYGYTF.

The V and J genes are TRBV6-1 and TRBJ2-6; D is unresolved. CDR3 length: 16 residues. V lost 2 bases and J 0 bases, leaving 8 bases between the germline ends. The germline gives CDR1 MNHNS, CDR2 SASEGT. CDR3 region: CASSEWANSGANVLTF. The CDR3 region has the DNA TGTGCCAGCAGTGAATGGGCCAACTCTGGGGCCAACGTCCTGACTTTC.

The rearrangement joins TRBV11-1 to TRBJ1-1; D is possibly TRBD1 (6 bases). The CDR3 totals 15 residues. Germline lookup yields CDR1 SGHAT and CDR2 FQDESV (reference sequence). V lost 5 bases and J 6 bases, leaving 19 bases between the germline ends. CDR3: CASSPRGGGNAEAFF. The CDR3 DNA follows: TGTGCCAGCAGCCCCCGAGGGGGGGGTAACGCTGAAGCTTTCTTT.